The text below deals with one T cell receptor (beta chain). These data come from a study of blood T cell repertoires in COVID-19. Using immunoSEQ multiplex PCR, the repertoire was profiled, and TCRdb retains in-frame clones only, with some absent. The table includes some 110,000 clones, roughly 80% detected once. Germline trimming cut 2 bases from V and 0 bases from J; bases unmatched to any gene: 4. Germline lookup yields CDR1 LGHDT and CDR2 YNNKEL (reference sequence). This CDR3 region has 17 residues. This TCR was sampled from a man in his sixties or seventies with acute or convalescent COVID-19. Material: peripheral blood. The V and J genes are TRBV3-1 (or the pseudogene TRBV3-2) and TRBJ2-2; 9 bases fit TRBD2. This chain's CDR3 is CASSQSAGGTNTGELFF. Here the CDR3 DNA reads TGTGCCAGCAGCCAATCAGCGGGGGGAACGAACACCGGGGAGCTGTTTTTT.